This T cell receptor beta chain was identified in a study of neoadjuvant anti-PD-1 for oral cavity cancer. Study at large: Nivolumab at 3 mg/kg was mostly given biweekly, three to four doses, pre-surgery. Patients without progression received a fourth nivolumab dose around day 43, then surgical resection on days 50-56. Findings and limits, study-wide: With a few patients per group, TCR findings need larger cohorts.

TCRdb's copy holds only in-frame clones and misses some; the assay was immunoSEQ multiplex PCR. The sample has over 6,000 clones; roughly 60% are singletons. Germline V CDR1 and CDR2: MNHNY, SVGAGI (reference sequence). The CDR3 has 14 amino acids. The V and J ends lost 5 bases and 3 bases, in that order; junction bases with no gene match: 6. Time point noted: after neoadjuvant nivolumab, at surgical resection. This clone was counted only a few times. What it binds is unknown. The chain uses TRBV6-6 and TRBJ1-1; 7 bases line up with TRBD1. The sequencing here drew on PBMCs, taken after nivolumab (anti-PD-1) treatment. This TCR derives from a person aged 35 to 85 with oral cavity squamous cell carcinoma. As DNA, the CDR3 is TGTGCCAGCAGTATACAGGGGACGTACACTGAAGCTTTCTTT. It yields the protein CASSIQGTYTEAFF.